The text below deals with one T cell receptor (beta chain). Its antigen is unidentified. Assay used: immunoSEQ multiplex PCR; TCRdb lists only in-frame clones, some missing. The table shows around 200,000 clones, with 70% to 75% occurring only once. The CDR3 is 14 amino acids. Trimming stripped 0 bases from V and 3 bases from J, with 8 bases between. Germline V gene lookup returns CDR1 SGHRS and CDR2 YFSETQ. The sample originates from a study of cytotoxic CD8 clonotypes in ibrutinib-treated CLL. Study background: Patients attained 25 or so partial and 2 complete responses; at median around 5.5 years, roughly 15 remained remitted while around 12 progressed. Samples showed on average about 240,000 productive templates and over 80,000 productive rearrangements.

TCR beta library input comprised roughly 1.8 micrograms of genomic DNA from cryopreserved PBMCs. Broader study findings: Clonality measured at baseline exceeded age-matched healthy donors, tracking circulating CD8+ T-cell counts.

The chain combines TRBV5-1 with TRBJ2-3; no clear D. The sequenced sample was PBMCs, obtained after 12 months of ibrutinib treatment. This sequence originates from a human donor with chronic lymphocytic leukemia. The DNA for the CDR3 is TGCGCCAGCAGCTTGGCGTACGGGACAGATACGCAGTATTTT. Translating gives CASSLAYGTDTQYF.